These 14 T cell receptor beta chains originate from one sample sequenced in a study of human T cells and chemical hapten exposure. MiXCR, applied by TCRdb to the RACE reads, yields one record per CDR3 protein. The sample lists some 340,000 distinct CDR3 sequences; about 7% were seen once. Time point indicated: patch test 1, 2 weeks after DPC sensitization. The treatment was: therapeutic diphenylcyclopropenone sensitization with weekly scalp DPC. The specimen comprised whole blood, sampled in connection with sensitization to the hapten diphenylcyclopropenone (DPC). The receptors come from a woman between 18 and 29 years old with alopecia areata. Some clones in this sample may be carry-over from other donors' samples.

The CDR3, as DNA: TGCAGTGCTAGACGTGGGCCAGTCTATAATTCACCCCTCCACTTT. This gives the protein CSARRGPVYNSPLHF. The chain is built from TRBV20-1 and TRBJ1-6; D is ambiguous. This CDR3 region has 15 residues. The germline V gene encodes CDR1 DFQATT and CDR2 SNEGSKA (reference sequence). V lost 2 bases and J lost 3, with 11 bases in between.

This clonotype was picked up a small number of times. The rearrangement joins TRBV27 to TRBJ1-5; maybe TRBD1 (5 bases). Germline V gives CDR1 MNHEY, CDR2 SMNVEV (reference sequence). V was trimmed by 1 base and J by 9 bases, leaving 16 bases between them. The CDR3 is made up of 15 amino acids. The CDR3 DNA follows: TGTGCCAGCAGTTTATTCATGGGGGGAGTATTGCCCCAGCATTTT. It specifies CASSLFMGGVLPQHF.

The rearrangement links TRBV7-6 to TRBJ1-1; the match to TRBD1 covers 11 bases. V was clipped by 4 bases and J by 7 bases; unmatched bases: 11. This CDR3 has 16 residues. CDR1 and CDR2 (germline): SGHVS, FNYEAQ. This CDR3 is CASSSIRDRGANEAFF. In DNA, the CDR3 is TGTGCCAGCAGCTCTATTCGGGACAGGGGGGCGAATGAAGCTTTCTTT.

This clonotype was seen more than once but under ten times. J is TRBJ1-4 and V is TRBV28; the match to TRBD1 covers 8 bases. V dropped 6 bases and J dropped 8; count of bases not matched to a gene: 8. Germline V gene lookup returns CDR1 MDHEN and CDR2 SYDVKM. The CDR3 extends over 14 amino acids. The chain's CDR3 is CASSIGQGWEKLFF. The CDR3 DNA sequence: TGTGCCAGCAGCATAGGACAGGGCTGGGAAAAACTGTTTTTT. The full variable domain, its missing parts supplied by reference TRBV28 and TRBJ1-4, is DVKVTQSSRYLVKRTGEKVFLECVQDMDHENMFWYRQDPGLGLRLIYFSYDVKMKEKGDIPEGYSVSREKKERFSLILESASTNQTSMYLCASSIGQGWEKLFFGSGTQLSVL.

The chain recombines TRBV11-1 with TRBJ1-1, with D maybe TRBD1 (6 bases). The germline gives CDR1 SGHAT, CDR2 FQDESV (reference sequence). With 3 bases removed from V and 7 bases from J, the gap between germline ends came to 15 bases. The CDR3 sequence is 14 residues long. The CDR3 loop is CASSFMGGAFEAFF. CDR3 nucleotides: TGTGCCAGCAGCTTTATGGGGGGCGCATTTGAAGCTTTCTTT.

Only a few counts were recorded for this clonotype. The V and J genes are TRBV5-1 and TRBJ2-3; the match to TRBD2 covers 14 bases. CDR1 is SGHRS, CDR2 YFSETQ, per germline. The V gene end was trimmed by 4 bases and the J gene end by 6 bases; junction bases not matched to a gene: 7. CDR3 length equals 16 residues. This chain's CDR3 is CASSPGTSGGGDTQYF. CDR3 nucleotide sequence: TGCGCCAGCAGCCCCGGGACTAGCGGGGGCGGGGATACGCAGTATTTT.

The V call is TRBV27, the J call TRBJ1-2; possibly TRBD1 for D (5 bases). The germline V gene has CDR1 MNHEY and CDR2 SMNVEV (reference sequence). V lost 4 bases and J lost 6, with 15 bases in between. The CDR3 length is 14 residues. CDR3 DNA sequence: TGTGCCAGCAGTTCGCTGGGGCAGGGCAATGGCTACACCTTC. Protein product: CASSSLGQGNGYTF.

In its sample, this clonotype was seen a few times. Here the CDR3 reads CSARGSNQPQHF. CDR3 in DNA: TGCAGTGCTAGAGGTAGCAATCAGCCCCAGCATTTT. The rearrangement links TRBV20-1 to TRBJ1-5; D uncertain. Trimming took 1 base from V and 0 from J, leaving 1 base between them. CDR3 length: 12 residues. Germline CDR1 reads DFQATT; CDR2 reads SNEGSKA (reference sequence).

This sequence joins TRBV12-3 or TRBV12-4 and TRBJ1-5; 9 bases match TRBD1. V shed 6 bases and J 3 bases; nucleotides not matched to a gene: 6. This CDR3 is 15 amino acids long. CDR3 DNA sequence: TGTGCCAGCAGCCCGACAGGGGGACTCAATCAGCCCCAGCATTTT. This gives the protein CASSPTGGLNQPQHF.

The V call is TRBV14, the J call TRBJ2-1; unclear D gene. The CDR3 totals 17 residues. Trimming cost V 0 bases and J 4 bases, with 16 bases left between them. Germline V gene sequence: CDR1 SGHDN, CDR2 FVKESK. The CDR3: CASSQEIKGPKYNEQFF. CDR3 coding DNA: TGTGCCAGCAGCCAAGAAATTAAGGGCCCGAAGTACAATGAGCAGTTCTTC.

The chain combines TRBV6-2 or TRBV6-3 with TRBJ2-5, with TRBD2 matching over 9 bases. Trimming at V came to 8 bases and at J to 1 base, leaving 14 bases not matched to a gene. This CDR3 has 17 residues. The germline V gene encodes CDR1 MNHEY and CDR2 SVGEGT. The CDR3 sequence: CASSPGLASNLQETQYF. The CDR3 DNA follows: TGTGCCAGCTCACCGGGACTAGCTTCTAATCTCCAAGAGACCCAGTACTTC.

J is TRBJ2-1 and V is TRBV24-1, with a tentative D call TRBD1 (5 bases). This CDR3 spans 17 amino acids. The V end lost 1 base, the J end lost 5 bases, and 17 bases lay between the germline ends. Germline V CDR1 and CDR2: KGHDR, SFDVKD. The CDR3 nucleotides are TGTGCCACCAGTGATTTCGCTCAGGGCGGTCGGGACAATGAGCAGTTCTTC. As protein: CATSDFAQGGRDNEQFF.

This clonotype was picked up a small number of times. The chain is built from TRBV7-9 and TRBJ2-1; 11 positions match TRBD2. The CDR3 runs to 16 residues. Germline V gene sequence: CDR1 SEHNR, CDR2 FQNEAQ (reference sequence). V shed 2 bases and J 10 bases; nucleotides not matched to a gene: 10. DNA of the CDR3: TGTGCCAGCAGCTTATCCGTAGCGGGGGGGCCCGAGGAGCAGTTCTTC. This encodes CASSLSVAGGPEEQFF.

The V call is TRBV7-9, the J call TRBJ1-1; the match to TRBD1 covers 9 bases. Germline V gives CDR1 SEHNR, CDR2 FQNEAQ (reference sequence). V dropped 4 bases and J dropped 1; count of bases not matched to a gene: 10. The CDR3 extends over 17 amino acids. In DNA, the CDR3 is TGTGCCAGCAGCTCATACAGGGGGCTGTTCGAGAACACTGAAGCTTTCTTT. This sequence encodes CASSSYRGLFENTEAFF. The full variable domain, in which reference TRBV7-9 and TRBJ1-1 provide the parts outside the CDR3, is DTGVSQNPRHKITKRGQNVTFRCDPISEHNRLYWYRQTLGQGPEFLTYFQNEAQLEKSRLLSDRFSAERPKGSFSTLEIQRTEQGDSAMYLCASSSYRGLFENTEAFFGQGTRLTVV.